This TCR beta chain stems from a study of T cells in Graves' hyperthyroidism and ophthalmopathy. The PBMCs were taken from around 9.1 ml of fresh peripheral blood. Researchers amplified the TCR beta CDR3 regions from RNA transcripts. With the HTBI primer set, the TCR CDR3 went through a first round of RT-PCR. TCRdb recomputed calls from the multiplex PCR reads with MiXCR, one row per CDR3 protein. The repertoire includes about 510,000 distinct CDR3 sequences, 11% to 15% of them detected once, and approximately 15% sits in the top ten. This CDR3 spans 18 amino acids. Trimming cost V 8 bases and J 0 bases; bases outside gene matches: 14. Germline-derived CDR1 and CDR2 are SNHLY and FYNNEI. Many counts were recorded for this clonotype.

This sequence was found in a woman in her forties with Graves' hyperthyroidism. The V gene is TRBV2, the J gene TRBJ2-2; 8 bases are a match to TRBD1. Sequencing used blood. DNA for the CDR3: TGTGCCAGCCTTCCCAGGGGGCTCTCGCGAGCGAACACCGGGGAGCTGTTTTTT. Amino acid sequence: CASLPRGLSRANTGELFF.